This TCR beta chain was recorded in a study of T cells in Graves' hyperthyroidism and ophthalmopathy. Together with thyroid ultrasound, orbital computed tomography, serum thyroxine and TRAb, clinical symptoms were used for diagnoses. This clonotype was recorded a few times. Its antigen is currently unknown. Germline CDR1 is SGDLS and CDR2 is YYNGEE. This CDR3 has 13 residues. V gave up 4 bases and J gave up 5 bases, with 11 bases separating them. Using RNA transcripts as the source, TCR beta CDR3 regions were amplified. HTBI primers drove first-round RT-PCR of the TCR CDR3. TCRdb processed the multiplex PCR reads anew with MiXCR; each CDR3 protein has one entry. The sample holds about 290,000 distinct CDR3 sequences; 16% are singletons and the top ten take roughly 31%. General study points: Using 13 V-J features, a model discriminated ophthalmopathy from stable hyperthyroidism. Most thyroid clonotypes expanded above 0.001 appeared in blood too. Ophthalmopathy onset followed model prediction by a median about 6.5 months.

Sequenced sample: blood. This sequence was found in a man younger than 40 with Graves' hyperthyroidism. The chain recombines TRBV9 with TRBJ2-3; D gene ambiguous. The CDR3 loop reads CASSLGNGDTQYF. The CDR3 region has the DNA TGTGCCAGCAGCCTGGGAAATGGAGATACGCAGTATTTT.